The present T cell receptor beta chain was sequenced within a study of technical replicates of blood from a few donors (dated by TCRdb to about 2017). According to the germline V gene, CDR1 reads LGHNA and CDR2 reads YNFKEQ. After removal of 2 bases from V and 4 bases from J, the junction retains 14 bases not matched to a gene. The CDR3 numbers 17 residues from cysteine through phenylalanine. The DNA shown is the 51-base CDR3, in frame from base 1. Libraries came from the immunoSEQ multiplex PCR assay. Held by TCRdb, this immuneACCESS table contains in-frame sequences only and omits some clones. Under half of the omission traces to an unresolved V gene where checked; the cause of the rest is unknown. For this sample the table gives about 74,000 clones, of which about 95% were detected only once. Clones ranked in the top ten supply 0.2% to 0.3% of the sample. Of note for this clone: Its target antigen remains unknown. The input lacks base qualities; no much larger clone sits a single base away.

Sequencing was carried out using T cells isolated from PBMCs. The clonotype was recovered from a human donor in good health. The chain joins TRBV4-2 to TRBJ2-7; the junction holds 7 bases that match TRBD1. The DNA sequence reads TGTGCCAGCAGCCAAAGGGGGCAAAGGGGCAGTGTGTACGAGCAGTACTTC. Its protein is CASSQRGQRGSVYEQYF.